A selection of T cell receptor beta chains follows, all from one sample in a study of blood T cells in healthy people across ages. TCRdb recomputed calls from the 5' RACE reads with MiXCR, one row per CDR3 protein. The sample has about 1.6 million distinct CDR3 sequences, roughly a third seen once; the top ten hold 11%. What was sequenced was blood. The receptors stem from a woman aged 25-40 years in good health. Each CDR3 is given with its conserved first and last residue. D genes are given only for firm matches. Only part of the rows carry a size: once, few, many, or a class if the clone is expanded.

clone_size: NA
j_call: TRBJ2-5
v_call: TRBV7-6
d_call: NA
cdr3_nt: TGTGCCAGCGTAGAGACAGGCCTCTACCAAGAGACCCAGTACTTC
cdr3_aa: CASVETGLYQETQYF

clone_size: NA
j_call: TRBJ2-5
v_call: TRBV6-5
d_call: NA
cdr3_nt: TGTGCCAGCAGTGCCGGGACCCCTTGGGGGGAGCAGTACTTC
cdr3_aa: CASSAGTPWGEQYF

clone_size: NA
j_call: TRBJ2-2
v_call: TRBV10-1
d_call: NA
cdr3_nt: TGCGCCGGCATCTTAGCGGGACAGGCGAAGGGGGAGCTGTTTTTT
cdr3_aa: CAGILAGQAKGELFF

clone_size: few
j_call: TRBJ2-3
v_call: TRBV30
d_call: NA
cdr3_nt: TGTGCCTGGAGCTGGGCTTCTAACACAGATACGCAGTATTTT
cdr3_aa: CAWSWASNTDTQYF

clone_size: few
j_call: TRBJ2-7
v_call: TRBV6-1
d_call: TRBD1
cdr3_nt: TGTGCCGGCAGTGGAGGGACAGGCTTCTACGAGCAGTACTTC
cdr3_aa: CAGSGGTGFYEQYF

clone_size: few
j_call: TRBJ2-3
v_call: TRBV7-6
d_call: TRBD2
cdr3_nt: TGTGCCAGCAACTCATCTAGCGGGGACAGCACAGATACGCAGTATTTT
cdr3_aa: CASNSSSGDSTDTQYF

clone_size: few
j_call: TRBJ2-3
v_call: TRBV2
d_call: TRBD2
cdr3_nt: TGTGCCAGCTCCCGACTAGCGGGCATGACAGATACGCAGTATTTT
cdr3_aa: CASSRLAGMTDTQYF

clone_size: NA
j_call: TRBJ2-7
v_call: TRBV20-1
d_call: NA
cdr3_nt: TGCAGTGCTCTTTCCCTAACCACCTACGAGCAGTACTTC
cdr3_aa: CSALSLTTYEQYF

clone_size: NA
j_call: TRBJ2-7
v_call: TRBV12-3/TRBV12-4
d_call: TRBD2
cdr3_nt: TGTGCCAGCAGTTGGGGGCGGGAGGGCCACGAGCAGTACTTC
cdr3_aa: CASSWGREGHEQYF

clone_size: NA
j_call: TRBJ1-2
v_call: TRBV5-5
d_call: NA
cdr3_nt: TGTGCCGGCAGCTTGGGAACAGAGACCTATGGCTACACCTTC
cdr3_aa: CAGSLGTETYGYTF

clone_size: NA
j_call: TRBJ2-7
v_call: TRBV6-2/TRBV6-3
d_call: NA
cdr3_nt: TGTGCCAGCAGTTACCTAGTAGCCTACGAGCAGTACTTC
cdr3_aa: CASSYLVAYEQYF

clone_size: NA
j_call: TRBJ1-4
v_call: TRBV29-1
d_call: NA
cdr3_nt: TGCAGCGCCACGGGACGGGAGAATGGAAAACTGTTTTTT
cdr3_aa: CSATGRENGKLFF

clone_size: NA
j_call: TRBJ2-1
v_call: TRBV2
d_call: NA
cdr3_nt: TGTGCCAGCAGTGAAAAGTTGGCAGGCTCCTACAATGAGCAGTTCTTC
cdr3_aa: CASSEKLAGSYNEQFF

clone_size: NA
j_call: TRBJ1-2
v_call: TRBV6-1
d_call: TRBD1
cdr3_nt: TGTGCCAGCAGAGTCACAGGGGACTTAAACTATGGCTACACCTTC
cdr3_aa: CASRVTGDLNYGYTF

clone_size: NA
j_call: TRBJ1-3
v_call: TRBV6-5
d_call: TRBD1
cdr3_nt: TGTGCCAGCAGACCCGGACAGGGCTCTGGAAACACCATATATTTT
cdr3_aa: CASRPGQGSGNTIYF

clone_size: NA
j_call: TRBJ1-2
v_call: TRBV5-6
d_call: NA
cdr3_nt: TGTGCCGGCAGCTTGACAGCGACCGGCTACACCTTC
cdr3_aa: CAGSLTATGYTF

clone_size: few
j_call: TRBJ2-1
v_call: TRBV6-9
d_call: NA
cdr3_nt: TGTGCCAGCAGTTATCCGAAGACTAGTCCTGATAATGAGCAGTTCTTC
cdr3_aa: CASSYPKTSPDNEQFF

clone_size: few
j_call: TRBJ2-1
v_call: TRBV14
d_call: TRBD2
cdr3_nt: TGTGCCAGCAGCCCTAGGACTAGCGGGATTAAAAATGAGCAGTTCTTC
cdr3_aa: CASSPRTSGIKNEQFF

clone_size: NA
j_call: TRBJ1-1
v_call: TRBV20-1
d_call: NA
cdr3_nt: TGCAGTGCTTTCCGGGCCGGAGCGGCTTTCTTT
cdr3_aa: CSAFRAGAAFF

clone_size: NA
j_call: TRBJ2-3
v_call: TRBV27
d_call: NA
cdr3_nt: TGTGCCAGCAGTTACTTGGGGGGCGCATGTTGGAATACGCAGTATTTT
cdr3_aa: CASSYLGGACWNTQYF

clone_size: few
j_call: TRBJ2-7
v_call: TRBV10-1
d_call: NA
cdr3_nt: TGCGCCAGCAGTGACGGGGGCTTATCCTACGAGCAGTACTTC
cdr3_aa: CASSDGGLSYEQYF

clone_size: NA
j_call: TRBJ2-7
v_call: TRBV30
d_call: NA
cdr3_nt: TGTGCCTGGGCCCGATGGACTTTTGCCCCCTACGAGCAGTACTTC
cdr3_aa: CAWARWTFAPYEQYF

clone_size: many
j_call: TRBJ2-3
v_call: TRBV29-1
d_call: NA
cdr3_nt: TGCAGCGTTGATCTGGGACCTTCCACAGATACGCAGTATTTT
cdr3_aa: CSVDLGPSTDTQYF

clone_size: once
j_call: TRBJ1-2
v_call: TRBV6-2/TRBV6-3
d_call: NA
cdr3_nt: TGTGCCAGCAGTGACTTCTACCCCACGGGCGGGGGGGACGGCTACACCTTC
cdr3_aa: CASSDFYPTGGGDGYTF

clone_size: few
j_call: TRBJ1-1
v_call: TRBV29-1
d_call: NA
cdr3_nt: TGCAGCGTCAGAGAGACAAGCCAAAGCGAAGCTTTCTTT
cdr3_aa: CSVRETSQSEAFF

clone_size: few
j_call: TRBJ2-5
v_call: TRBV29-1
d_call: NA
cdr3_nt: TGCAGCGGGGTACGGGGACAAGAGACCCAGTACTTC
cdr3_aa: CSGVRGQETQYF

clone_size: NA
j_call: TRBJ1-2
v_call: TRBV20-1
d_call: NA
cdr3_nt: TGCAGTGCTAGATTGGGGTACTATGGCTACACCTTC
cdr3_aa: CSARLGYYGYTF

clone_size: NA
j_call: TRBJ2-7
v_call: TRBV5-1
d_call: NA
cdr3_nt: TGCGCCAGCAGTCGAGCAGGGGTGCAAGAGCAGTACTTC
cdr3_aa: CASSRAGVQEQYF

clone_size: NA
j_call: TRBJ1-6
v_call: TRBV20-1
d_call: NA
cdr3_nt: TGCAGTGCTAGAGTTCAGAAGGGCGGAGGTTCACCCCTCCACTTT
cdr3_aa: CSARVQKGGGSPLHF

clone_size: NA
j_call: TRBJ1-6
v_call: TRBV9
d_call: NA
cdr3_nt: TGTGCCAGCAGCGTAGGTCTGGGGGCGGATTCACCCCTCCACTTT
cdr3_aa: CASSVGLGADSPLHF

clone_size: NA
j_call: TRBJ2-2
v_call: TRBV3-1
d_call: NA
cdr3_nt: TGTGCCAGCACCCGACTAGAGGCCGGGGAGCTGTTTTTT
cdr3_aa: CASTRLEAGELFF

clone_size: NA
j_call: TRBJ2-2
v_call: TRBV11-2
d_call: TRBD2
cdr3_nt: TGTGCCAGCAGCTCCGGAGCGGGAGGTGTCGGGGAGCTGTTTTTT
cdr3_aa: CASSSGAGGVGELFF

clone_size: NA
j_call: TRBJ2-1
v_call: TRBV10-3
d_call: TRBD2
cdr3_nt: TGTGCCATCAACGGGGGGGTATCTGGCAATGAGCAGTTCTTC
cdr3_aa: CAINGGVSGNEQFF

clone_size: NA
j_call: TRBJ2-3
v_call: TRBV5-1
d_call: NA
cdr3_nt: TGCGCCAGCAGCTTCGGACTAACCAACACAGATACGCAGTATTTT
cdr3_aa: CASSFGLTNTDTQYF

clone_size: many
j_call: TRBJ2-2
v_call: TRBV5-6
d_call: NA
cdr3_nt: TGTGCCAGCAGCTTTGACGCCACTTTAAGGGCCGGGGAGCTGTTTTTT
cdr3_aa: CASSFDATLRAGELFF

clone_size: NA
j_call: TRBJ1-1
v_call: TRBV3-1
d_call: TRBD1
cdr3_nt: TGTGTCAGCAGCCAGAAAGAGGGGGCGGTCTTTACTGAAGCTTTCTTT
cdr3_aa: CVSSQKEGAVFTEAFF

clone_size: few
j_call: TRBJ2-3
v_call: TRBV12-3/TRBV12-4
d_call: TRBD2
cdr3_nt: TGTGCCAGCAGTCTGACTAGCGGGGGGTTGGGGGTTATGTCAGATACGCAGTATTTT
cdr3_aa: CASSLTSGGLGVMSDTQYF

clone_size: NA
j_call: TRBJ2-1
v_call: TRBV20-1
d_call: TRBD2
cdr3_nt: TGCAGTGCTAGAGGACTAGCGGGGTCCACCTACCAAGAGACCCAGTTCTTC
cdr3_aa: CSARGLAGSTYQETQFF

clone_size: many
j_call: TRBJ2-2
v_call: TRBV6-6
d_call: NA
cdr3_nt: TGTGCCAGCAGCCCTTTGAGTTCGCCCTCGAACACCGGGGAGCTGTTTTTT
cdr3_aa: CASSPLSSPSNTGELFF

clone_size: many
j_call: TRBJ2-3
v_call: TRBV20-1
d_call: NA
cdr3_nt: TGCAGTGCTAGTATGGCAGGCACCACAGATACGCAGTATTTT
cdr3_aa: CSASMAGTTDTQYF

clone_size: NA
j_call: TRBJ2-2
v_call: TRBV14
d_call: TRBD1
cdr3_nt: TGTGCCAGCAGCCCCCAAGACAGGGGACCCTACACCGGGGAGCTGTTTTTT
cdr3_aa: CASSPQDRGPYTGELFF

clone_size: NA
j_call: TRBJ1-1
v_call: TRBV29-1
d_call: NA
cdr3_nt: TGCAGCGTTGAGCCGGGATCCACTGAAGCTTTCTTT
cdr3_aa: CSVEPGSTEAFF

clone_size: NA
j_call: TRBJ1-2
v_call: TRBV9
d_call: NA
cdr3_nt: TGTGCCAGCAGTCGTTCAGCTCACTGTGGCTACACCTTC
cdr3_aa: CASSRSAHCGYTF

clone_size: NA
j_call: TRBJ1-6
v_call: TRBV9
d_call: TRBD1
cdr3_nt: TGTGCCAGCAGCGTAGTAGTTCCGGGACAGGGGGCTTTTCATTCACCCCTCCACTTT
cdr3_aa: CASSVVVPGQGAFHSPLHF

clone_size: few
j_call: TRBJ2-1
v_call: TRBV20-1
d_call: TRBD2
cdr3_nt: TGCAGTGCCCTAAGCCCTAGCGGGAAGGAGAATGAGCAGTTCTTC
cdr3_aa: CSALSPSGKENEQFF

clone_size: NA
j_call: TRBJ2-5
v_call: TRBV4-1
d_call: TRBD2
cdr3_nt: TGCGCCAGCAGCCAATGGGGGACTAGCGGACAAGAGACCCAGTACTTC
cdr3_aa: CASSQWGTSGQETQYF

clone_size: NA
j_call: TRBJ2-7
v_call: TRBV28
d_call: TRBD2
cdr3_nt: TGTGCCAGCAGCCCCCTAGGGACTAGCCTCTCCTACGAGCAGTACTTC
cdr3_aa: CASSPLGTSLSYEQYF

clone_size: NA
j_call: TRBJ2-1
v_call: TRBV12-3/TRBV12-4
d_call: NA
cdr3_nt: TGTGCCAGCAGTCCTGGACAGAAGAACAATGAGCAGTTCTTC
cdr3_aa: CASSPGQKNNEQFF

clone_size: NA
j_call: TRBJ1-1
v_call: TRBV7-9
d_call: TRBD1
cdr3_nt: TGTGCCAGCAGCTTAACGAGACTCCGGGACAGGGACACTGAAGCTTTCTTT
cdr3_aa: CASSLTRLRDRDTEAFF

clone_size: NA
j_call: TRBJ1-5
v_call: TRBV18
d_call: NA
cdr3_nt: TGTGCCGGCTCACCAGCAGGGTCGGGTCCTAGGAATCAGCCCCAGCATTTT
cdr3_aa: CAGSPAGSGPRNQPQHF

clone_size: NA
j_call: TRBJ1-1
v_call: TRBV20-1
d_call: NA
cdr3_nt: TGCAGTGCGGAAACGGCTTCTCAGAACACTGAAGCTTTCTTT
cdr3_aa: CSAETASQNTEAFF

clone_size: NA
j_call: TRBJ1-1
v_call: TRBV20-1
d_call: NA
cdr3_nt: TGCAGTGCTAGAGATAGGCCATGGGAGAACACTGAAGCTTTCTTT
cdr3_aa: CSARDRPWENTEAFF